These T cell receptor beta chains were read from a single sample in a study of T-cell memory formation after mild COVID-19. TCRdb reprocessed the 5' RACE reads via MiXCR and lists one record per CDR3 protein. The data hold around 320,000 distinct CDR3 sequences, with 25% to 30% observed a single time. Sequenced input: PBMCs or a T cell subset sorted from them (not recorded which). The source of these receptors is an adult woman who had mild COVID-19 (a few samples of this study predate the infection). Cell type and time point are not known. The CDR3 runs from the conserved cysteine through the conserved F or W. D genes are given only for firm matches. Some rows have no size entry. The others give once, few or many, or a class for an expanded clone.

CDR3 DNA	CDR3 protein	D gene	V gene	J gene	clone size
TGCAGCGTTACGGGGGTCAATGAGCAGTTCTTC	CSVTGVNEQFF	.	TRBV29-1	TRBJ2-1	few
TGTGCCAGTAGTATGGGGAAGGTCGGGGAGCTGTTTTTT	CASSMGKVGELFF	.	TRBV19	TRBJ2-2	once
TGTGCCAGCAGCCCGGAGGGACAGTGGGATGAAAAACTGTTTTTT	CASSPEGQWDEKLFF	TRBD1	TRBV7-9	TRBJ1-4	few
TGTGCCACCAGCAGAGCGGCGGGGGCCTACGAGCAGTACTTC	CATSRAAGAYEQYF	TRBD2	TRBV15	TRBJ2-7	.
TGCAGTGCTAGCCCGGGACAGGGGGCTCTTTGGAACATTCAGTACTTC	CSASPGQGALWNIQYF	TRBD1	TRBV20-1	TRBJ2-4	.
TGCAGTGCTAGCGACAGTCATAATGAAAAACTGTTTTTT	CSASDSHNEKLFF	.	TRBV20-1	TRBJ1-4	.
TGTGCCAGCAGTAACTCTATATCGAGGCCTAGTACCGGGGAGCTGTTTTTT	CASSNSISRPSTGELFF	.	TRBV27	TRBJ2-2	.
TGTGCCAGCAGCGTAGCTAGCGGGGGGCGGTTTGCCAATGAGCAGTTCTTC	CASSVASGGRFANEQFF	TRBD2	TRBV9	TRBJ2-1	.
TGTGCCAGCAGTTTCCCTATCCTGGGCGGATCCTACGAGCAGTACTTC	CASSFPILGGSYEQYF	.	TRBV28	TRBJ2-7	.
TGTGCCAGCAGTTTCTCGGGACAGGGGTATAATGGCTACACCTTC	CASSFSGQGYNGYTF	TRBD1	TRBV12-3/TRBV12-4	TRBJ1-2	few
TGCGCCAGCGAAATTATATGGGGGGAAACCGGGGAGCTGTTTTTT	CASEIIWGETGELFF	.	TRBV4-1	TRBJ2-2	few
TGTGCCAGCAGCTTTCGGACTAGCGGCACAGATACGCAGTATTTT	CASSFRTSGTDTQYF	TRBD2	TRBV7-2	TRBJ2-3	.
TGTGCCAGCAGCGACGCCGGGACAGCTAACTATGGCTACACCTTC	CASSDAGTANYGYTF	TRBD1	TRBV7-8	TRBJ1-2	.
TGTGCCAGCAGTTTAGTCGGGACAGGCGTAACCGGGGAGCTGTTTTTT	CASSLVGTGVTGELFF	TRBD1	TRBV12-3/TRBV12-4	TRBJ2-2	.
TGTGCCAGCAGTTTCATAGGTGGTGGCGGGAGGGCCGGAAATGAGCAGTTCTTC	CASSFIGGGGRAGNEQFF	TRBD2	TRBV4-2	TRBJ2-1	few
TGTGCCAGCAGCCCAGTGGGGGTAGGGGAGACCCAGTACTTC	CASSPVGVGETQYF	.	TRBV7-3	TRBJ2-5	few
TGCAGCGCCGTCGGGGCGAACACCGGGGAGCTGTTTTTT	CSAVGANTGELFF	.	TRBV29-1	TRBJ2-2	.
TGTGCCAGCAGGGACGACAGTAATAAGCAGTTCTTC	CASRDDSNKQFF	.	TRBV6-5	TRBJ2-1	.
TGTGCCAGCTCACCAATGGGAGGAGCAGCAGATACGCAGTATTTT	CASSPMGGAADTQYF	.	TRBV18	TRBJ2-3	.
TGTGCCAGCAGCTTAGACCAGGGCCTTGAGCAGTACTTC	CASSLDQGLEQYF	.	TRBV7-2	TRBJ2-7	.
TGTGCCAGCAGTGGGGGACACCTCCTGAACACCGGGGAGCTGTTTTTT	CASSGGHLLNTGELFF	.	TRBV6-5	TRBJ2-2	.
TGCGCCAGCAGCCTTTCTAGCGGGGGGTACAATGAGCAGTTCTTC	CASSLSSGGYNEQFF	TRBD2	TRBV4-1	TRBJ2-1	many
TGTGCCAGCAGCACTAACCGGGACAGGGAAGCAGATACGCAGTATTTT	CASSTNRDREADTQYF	TRBD1	TRBV7-9	TRBJ2-3	many
TGTGCCACCACCGGGACTAGCGGGGGGGATGAGCAGTTCTTC	CATTGTSGGDEQFF	TRBD2	TRBV24-1	TRBJ2-1	few
TGTGCCAGCAGTGTATGGGGACGGATGAACACTGAAGCTTTCTTT	CASSVWGRMNTEAFF	.	TRBV12-3/TRBV12-4	TRBJ1-1	.
TGTGCCAGCAGCCCGCCCGACAGATCCTACGAGCAGTACTTC	CASSPPDRSYEQYF	.	TRBV7-8	TRBJ2-7	.
TGCAGTGCTAGAGATCAACGGACTCTAGAGACCCAGTACTTC	CSARDQRTLETQYF	.	TRBV20-1	TRBJ2-5	.
TGCAGCGTTGCGAACGGAGAATCTGTTTTCTTT	CSVANGESVFF	.	TRBV29-1	TRBJ1-1	few
TGCGCCAGCAGCCAAGAGATCAGGGGCTTTCAGGGGCTACCCTACAATGAGCAGTTCTTC	CASSQEIRGFQGLPYNEQFF	.	TRBV4-3	TRBJ2-1	.
TGCAGCGTTTCTGGAAGTGGGGCTTTCACAGATACGCAGTATTTT	CSVSGSGAFTDTQYF	.	TRBV29-1	TRBJ2-3	.
TGTGCCAGCGAGGTGTACAATGAGCAGTTCTTC	CASEVYNEQFF	.	TRBV18	TRBJ2-1	few
TGTGCCAGCAGCAACTCAGGAGATTTTGGAGCTTTCTTT	CASSNSGDFGAFF	.	TRBV12-3/TRBV12-4	TRBJ1-1	.
TGCGCCAGCAGCCCCCTTGAGCGGGAGACCCAGTACTTC	CASSPLERETQYF	.	TRBV5-1	TRBJ2-5	few
TGTGCCAGCAGTTACTCGACAGGGGGCAGTGGCTACACCTTC	CASSYSTGGSGYTF	TRBD1	TRBV6-5	TRBJ1-2	.
TGTGCCAGCAGCCCCGACGTAGAGGGGTACACAGATACGCAGTATTTT	CASSPDVEGYTDTQYF	.	TRBV7-9	TRBJ2-3	.
TGTGCCAGCAGCCAACAAGCGGCCACGAACACCGGGGAGCTGTTTTTT	CASSQQAATNTGELFF	.	TRBV7-2	TRBJ2-2	few
TGTGCCAGCAGTTTTCTAGTCGGGACCTACGAGCAGTACTTC	CASSFLVGTYEQYF	.	TRBV12-3/TRBV12-4	TRBJ2-7	.
TGTGCCAGCTCACCAGAGGCGCCAAAAGCTTTCTTT	CASSPEAPKAFF	.	TRBV18	TRBJ1-1	.
TGTGCCAGCAGTTACTCGGGCGGAGCATACAATGAGCAGTTCTTC	CASSYSGGAYNEQFF	.	TRBV6-5	TRBJ2-1	.
TGTGCCAGCAGCCGCGAGTTCGGGACAGTTAGTGAGCAGTTCTTC	CASSREFGTVSEQFF	TRBD1	TRBV6-5	TRBJ2-1	few
TGCAGTGCTAGAATAGGGGACAGGAACACTGAAGCTTTCTTT	CSARIGDRNTEAFF	TRBD1	TRBV20-1	TRBJ1-1	few
TGCGCCAGCAGCCAAGACGGCAATACCGCAGAGACCCAGTACTTC	CASSQDGNTAETQYF	.	TRBV4-1	TRBJ2-5	.
TGTGCCAGCGGGTACAGGGGGTCCAATGAGCAGTTCTTC	CASGYRGSNEQFF	TRBD1	TRBV12-3/TRBV12-4	TRBJ2-1	few
TGCGCCAGCAGCCGCAGCCCCAGTAGTTACCTCACCTACGAGCAGTACTTC	CASSRSPSSYLTYEQYF	.	TRBV5-1	TRBJ2-7	.
TGTGCCAGCAGCGTAACCGGACAGGGCGGTAACGATCAGTACTTC	CASSVTGQGGNDQYF	TRBD1	TRBV11-1	TRBJ2-7	.